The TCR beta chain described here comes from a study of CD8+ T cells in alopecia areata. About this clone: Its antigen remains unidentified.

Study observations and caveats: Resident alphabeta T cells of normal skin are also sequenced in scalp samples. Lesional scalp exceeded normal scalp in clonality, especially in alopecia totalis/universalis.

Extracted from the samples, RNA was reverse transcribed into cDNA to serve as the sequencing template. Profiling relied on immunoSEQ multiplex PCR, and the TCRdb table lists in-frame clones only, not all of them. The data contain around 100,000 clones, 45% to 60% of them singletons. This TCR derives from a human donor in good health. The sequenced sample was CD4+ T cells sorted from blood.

The chain's CDR3 is CASSVGLTDTGELFF. Here the CDR3 DNA reads TGTGCCAGCAGCGTAGGACTGACCGACACCGGGGAGCTGTTTTTT. This chain connects TRBV9 to TRBJ2-2; D not resolved. Germline V gene data show CDR1 as SGDLS and CDR2 as YYNGEE. This CDR3 contains 15 residues. Trimming removed 0 bases at V and 3 bases at J, with 9 bases between.